This T cell receptor (beta chain) was obtained from a study of cytomegalovirus exposure and HLA in healthy donors. The germline V and J ends were trimmed by 0 bases and 2 bases, with 9 bases remaining between them. The V gene's germline CDR1 is SGDLS and CDR2 YYNGEE. The CDR3 length is 15 residues. Use of 60 Vbeta and 13 Jbeta primers characterized the PCR. The assay was immunoSEQ multiplex PCR, and TCRdb's table has in-frame clones only and misses some. Of around 100,000 clones listed, 55% to 65% are singletons. Sequenced sample: PBMCs. The chain couples TRBV9 to TRBJ2-1; D is possibly TRBD2 (5 bases). This clonotype was obtained from a man aged 30 to 39 in good health and CMV-seropositive. In DNA, the CDR3 is TGTGCCAGCAGCGTAGGTGGTAGCGCCTACAATGAGCAGTTCTTC. This translates into CASSVGGSAYNEQFF.